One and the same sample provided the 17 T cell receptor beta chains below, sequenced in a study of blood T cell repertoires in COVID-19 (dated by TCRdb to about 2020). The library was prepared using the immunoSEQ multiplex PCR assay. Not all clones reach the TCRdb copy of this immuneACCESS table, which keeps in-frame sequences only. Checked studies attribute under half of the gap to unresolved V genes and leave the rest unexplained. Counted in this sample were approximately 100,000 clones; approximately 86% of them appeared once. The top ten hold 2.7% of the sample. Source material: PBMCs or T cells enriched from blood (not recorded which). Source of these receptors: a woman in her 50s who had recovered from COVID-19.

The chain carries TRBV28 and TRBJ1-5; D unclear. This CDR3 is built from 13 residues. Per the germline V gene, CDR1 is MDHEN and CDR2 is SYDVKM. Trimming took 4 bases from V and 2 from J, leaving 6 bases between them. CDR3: CASSWAGNQPQHF. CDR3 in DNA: TGTGCCAGCAGTTGGGCAGGCAATCAGCCCCAGCATTTT.

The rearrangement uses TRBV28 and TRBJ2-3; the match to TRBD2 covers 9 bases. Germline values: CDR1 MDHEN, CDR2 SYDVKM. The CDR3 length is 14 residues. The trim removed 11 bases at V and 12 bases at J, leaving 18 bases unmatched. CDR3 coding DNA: TGTGCCGCGAATACGGGCCTAGCGGGGAGGACCCAGTATTTT. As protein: CAANTGLAGRTQYF.

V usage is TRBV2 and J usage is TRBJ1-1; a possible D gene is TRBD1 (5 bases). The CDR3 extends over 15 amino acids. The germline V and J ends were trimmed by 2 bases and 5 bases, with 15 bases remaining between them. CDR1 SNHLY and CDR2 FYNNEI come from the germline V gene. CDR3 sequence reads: CASSEYAGGRTEAFF. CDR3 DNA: TGTGCCAGCAGTGAATATGCCGGGGGAAGAACTGAAGCTTTCTTT.

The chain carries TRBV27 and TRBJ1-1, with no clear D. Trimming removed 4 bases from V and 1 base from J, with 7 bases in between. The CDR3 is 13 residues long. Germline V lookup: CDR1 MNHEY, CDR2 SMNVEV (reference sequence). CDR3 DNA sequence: TGTGCCAGCAGTTATACAGCGAACACTGAAGCTTTCTTT. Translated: CASSYTANTEAFF.

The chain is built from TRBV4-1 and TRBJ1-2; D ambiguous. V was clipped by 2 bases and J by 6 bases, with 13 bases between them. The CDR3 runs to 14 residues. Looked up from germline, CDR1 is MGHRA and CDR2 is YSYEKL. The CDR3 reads CASSQYLAFDGYTF. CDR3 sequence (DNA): TGCGCCAGCAGCCAATACCTAGCCTTCGATGGCTACACCTTC.

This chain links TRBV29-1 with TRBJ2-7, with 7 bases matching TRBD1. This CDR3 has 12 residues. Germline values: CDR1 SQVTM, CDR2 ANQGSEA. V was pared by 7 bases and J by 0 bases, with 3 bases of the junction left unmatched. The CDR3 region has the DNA TGCAGCGCCGGACAGGACTCCTACGAGCAGTACTTC. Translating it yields CSAGQDSYEQYF.

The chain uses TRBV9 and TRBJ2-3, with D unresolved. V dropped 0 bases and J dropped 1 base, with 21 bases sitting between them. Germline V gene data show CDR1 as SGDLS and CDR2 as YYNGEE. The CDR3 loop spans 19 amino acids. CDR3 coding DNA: TGTGCCAGCAGCGTAGCGGAAGAAGAAGACATCTTTCGCACAGATACGCAGTATTTT. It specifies CASSVAEEEDIFRTDTQYF.

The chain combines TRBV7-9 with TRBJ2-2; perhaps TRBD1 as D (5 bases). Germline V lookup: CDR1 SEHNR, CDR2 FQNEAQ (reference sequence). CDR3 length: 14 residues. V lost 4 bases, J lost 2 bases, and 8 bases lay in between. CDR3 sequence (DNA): TGTGCCAGCAGCTACGACAGAAACACCGGGGAGCTGTTTTTT. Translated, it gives CASSYDRNTGELFF.

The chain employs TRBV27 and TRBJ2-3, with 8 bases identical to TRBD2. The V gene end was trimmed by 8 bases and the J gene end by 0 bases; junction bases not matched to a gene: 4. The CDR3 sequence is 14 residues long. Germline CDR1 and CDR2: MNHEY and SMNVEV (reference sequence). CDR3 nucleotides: TGTGCCAGCCGCCGGGGGGGGAGCACAGATACGCAGTATTTT. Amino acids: CASRRGGSTDTQYF.

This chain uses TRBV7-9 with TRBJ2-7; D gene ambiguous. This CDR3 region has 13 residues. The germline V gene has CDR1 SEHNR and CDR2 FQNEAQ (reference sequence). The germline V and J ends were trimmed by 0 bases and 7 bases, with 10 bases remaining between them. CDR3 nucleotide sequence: TGTGCCAGCAGCTTAGCGCTGGTAGAAGAGCAGTACTTC. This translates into CASSLALVEEQYF.

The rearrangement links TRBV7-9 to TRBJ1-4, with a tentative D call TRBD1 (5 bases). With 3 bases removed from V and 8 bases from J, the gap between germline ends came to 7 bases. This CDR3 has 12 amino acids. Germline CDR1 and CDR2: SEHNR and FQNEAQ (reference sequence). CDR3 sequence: CASSFGGEKLFF. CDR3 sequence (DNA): TGTGCCAGCAGCTTTGGGGGGGAAAAACTGTTTTTT. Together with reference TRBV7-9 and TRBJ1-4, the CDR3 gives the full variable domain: DTGVSQNPRHKITKRGQNVTFRCDPISEHNRLYWYRQTLGQGPEFLTYFQNEAQLEKSRLLSDRFSAERPKGSFSTLEIQRTEQGDSAMYLCASSFGGEKLFFGSGTQLSVL.

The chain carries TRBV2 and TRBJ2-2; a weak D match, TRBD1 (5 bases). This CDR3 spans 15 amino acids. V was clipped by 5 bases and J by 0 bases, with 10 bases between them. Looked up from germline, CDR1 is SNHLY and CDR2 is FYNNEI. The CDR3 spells CASSFGHPNTGELFF. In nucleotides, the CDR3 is TGTGCCAGCAGTTTCGGACACCCGAACACCGGGGAGCTGTTTTTT.

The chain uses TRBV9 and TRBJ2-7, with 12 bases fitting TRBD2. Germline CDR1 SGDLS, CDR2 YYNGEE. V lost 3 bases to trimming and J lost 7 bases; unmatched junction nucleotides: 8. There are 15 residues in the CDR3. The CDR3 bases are TGTGCCAGCAGCGCCTCTAGCGGGGGGGCTTGGGAGCAGTACTTC. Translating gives CASSASSGGAWEQYF.

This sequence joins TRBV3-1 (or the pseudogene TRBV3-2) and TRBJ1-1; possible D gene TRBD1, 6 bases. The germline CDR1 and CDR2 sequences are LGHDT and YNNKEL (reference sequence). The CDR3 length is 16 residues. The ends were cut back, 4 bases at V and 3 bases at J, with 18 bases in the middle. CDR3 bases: TGTGCCAGCAGCCCCTATGGGGGGGCCGGAGACACTGAAGCTTTCTTT. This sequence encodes CASSPYGGAGDTEAFF.

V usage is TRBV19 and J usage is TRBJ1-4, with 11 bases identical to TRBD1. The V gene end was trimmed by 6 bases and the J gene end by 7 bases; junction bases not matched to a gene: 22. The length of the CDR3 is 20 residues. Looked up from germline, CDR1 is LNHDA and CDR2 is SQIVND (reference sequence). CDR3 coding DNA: TGTGCCAGTAGACGGACGGACAGGGGGCGTTGGGTCAACTTAGGTGAAAAACTGTTTTTT. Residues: CASRRTDRGRWVNLGEKLFF.

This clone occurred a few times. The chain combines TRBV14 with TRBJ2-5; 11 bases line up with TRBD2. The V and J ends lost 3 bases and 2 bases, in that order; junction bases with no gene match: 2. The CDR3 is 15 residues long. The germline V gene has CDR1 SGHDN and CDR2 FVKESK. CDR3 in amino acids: CASSQTSGIQETQYF. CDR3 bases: TGTGCCAGCAGCCAGACTAGCGGGATACAAGAGACCCAGTACTTC. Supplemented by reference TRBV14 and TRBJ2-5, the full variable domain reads EAGVTQFPSHSVIEKGQTVTLRCDPISGHDNLYWYRRVMGKEIKFLLHFVKESKQDESGMPNNRFLAERTGGTYSTLKVQPAELEDSGVYFCASSQTSGIQETQYFGPGTRLLVL.

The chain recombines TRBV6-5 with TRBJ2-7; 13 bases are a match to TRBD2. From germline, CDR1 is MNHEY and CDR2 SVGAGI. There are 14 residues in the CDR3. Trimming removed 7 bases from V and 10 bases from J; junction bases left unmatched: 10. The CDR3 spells CASNVLAGGSSQYF. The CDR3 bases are TGTGCCAGCAATGTACTAGCGGGAGGGAGTAGTCAGTACTTC.